One sample yielded the 25 T cell receptor beta chains listed below, sequenced in a study of beta chain features in type 1 diabetes. All of the isolated RNA was reverse transcribed, so expressed TCRB transcripts were sequenced. The table came from immunoSEQ multiplex PCR; TCRdb's copy has only in-frame clones and leaves some out. The sample includes about 140,000 clones, less than 10% seen only once; the top ten take about 0.6%. The sequenced sample was central memory CD4+ T cells from blood. Source of these receptors: a woman aged 40 to 50 in good health.

The V gene is TRBV10-3, the J gene TRBJ2-5; possible D gene TRBD2, 5 bases. Germline CDR1 reads ENHRY; CDR2 reads SYGVKD. This CDR3 contains 14 residues. V was shortened by 7 bases and J by 4 bases, with 16 bases between the two germline ends. The CDR3 nucleotides are TGTGCCATCACCCCGGACGAGAGCGGAGAGACCCAGTACTTC. It is translated as CAITPDESGETQYF.

This clone was picked up many times. The V call is TRBV4-3, the J call TRBJ2-7; perhaps TRBD2 as D (7 bases). Germline lookup yields CDR1 LGHNA and CDR2 YSLEER. V shed 8 bases and J shed 6 bases, with 20 bases lying between them. The CDR3 consists of 14 residues. CDR3 loop: CASSSRGAGREQYF. CDR3 in DNA: TGCGCCAGCTCCTCCCGGGGGGCCGGGCGCGAGCAGTACTTC.

There are a few counts of this clone. The rearrangement uses TRBV5-1 and TRBJ1-4; D is unclear. V was clipped by 3 bases and J by 7 bases, with 10 bases between them. Germline CDR1 reads SGHRS; CDR2 reads YFSETQ. The CDR3 loop spans 13 amino acids. Here the CDR3 DNA reads TGCGCCAGCAGCTCCCGGGAAAGTGAAAAACTGTTTTTT. Translating it yields CASSSRESEKLFF.

This clone showed up just a few times. The V call is TRBV5-1, the J call TRBJ1-2, with 10 bases lining up with TRBD1. Germline-derived CDR1 and CDR2 are SGHRS and YFSETQ. This CDR3 has 17 amino acids. Unmatched junction bases numbered 13, after V lost 4 bases and J lost 4 bases. Here the CDR3 reads CASSEGTGVTEIYGYTF. In DNA, the CDR3 is TGCGCCAGCAGCGAGGGGACAGGGGTTACTGAAATCTATGGCTACACCTTC.

The chain carries TRBV27 and TRBJ1-4, with D hard to call. Germline V gives CDR1 MNHEY, CDR2 SMNVEV (reference sequence). Trimming shortened V by 3 bases and J by 8 bases, and 13 bases separated the two germline ends. CDR3 size: 14 residues. The CDR3 DNA reads TGTGCCAGCAGTTTTGCCGGGCCGGGAGAAAAACTGTTTTTT. It yields the protein CASSFAGPGEKLFF.

The sample holds one count of this clone. J is TRBJ1-6 and V is TRBV7-2; perhaps TRBD1 as D (5 bases). Trimming shortened V by 1 base and J by 3 bases, and 7 bases separated the two germline ends. The CDR3 loop spans 15 amino acids. From germline, CDR1 is SGHTA and CDR2 FQGNSA. CDR3 region: CASSLEQGYNSPLHF. The CDR3 DNA follows: TGTGCCAGCAGCTTAGAGCAGGGCTATAATTCACCCCTCCACTTT.

In this sample, this clone turned up many times. The chain is built from TRBV5-4 and TRBJ2-3, with 15 bases fitting TRBD2. J gave up 8 bases and V 4 bases, and 5 bases lay outside the gene matches. The germline V gene encodes CDR1 SGHNT and CDR2 YYREEE (reference sequence). This CDR3 is built from 15 residues. In nucleotides, the CDR3 is TGTGCCAGCAGCAGGACTAGCGGGGGGGCAAGTACGCAGTATTTT. It encodes CASSRTSGGASTQYF.

In its sample, this clone was seen a few times. The rearrangement joins TRBV7-9 to TRBJ1-5, with TRBD1 as a possible D gene (5 bases). The CDR3 has 17 amino acids. Germline values: CDR1 SEHNR, CDR2 FQNEAQ (reference sequence). V lost 4 bases and J 3 bases, leaving 19 bases between the germline ends. This chain's CDR3 is CASSSEPPGGTNQPQHF. CDR3 DNA: TGTGCCAGCAGCTCCGAACCCCCCGGGGGGACCAATCAGCCCCAGCATTTT. Based on the CDR3 plus reference TRBV7-9 and TRBJ1-5, the full variable domain is DTGVSQNPRHKITKRGQNVTFRCDPISEHNRLYWYRQTLGQGPEFLTYFQNEAQLEKSRLLSDRFSAERPKGSFSTLEIQRTEQGDSAMYLCASSSEPPGGTNQPQHFGDGTRLSIL.

The genes are TRBV6-4 and TRBJ2-2, with D possibly being TRBD1 (6 bases). Trimming pared 2 bases from V and 8 bases from J, leaving 12 bases between. The CDR3 totals 14 residues. CDR1 is MRHNA and CDR2 is SNTAGT in the germline V gene. This CDR3 reads CASSDQAGQGELFF. In nucleotides, the CDR3 is TGTGCCAGCAGTGACCAGGCCGGACAGGGGGAGCTGTTTTTT.

This clone has ten or more counts. The chain combines TRBV23-1 with TRBJ2-2; 11 nucleotides align to TRBD2. TRBV23-1 is sorted into the ORF group, with uncertain function. The CDR3 has 20 residues. Losses at the gene ends were 4 bases for V and 0 bases for J; bases not matched to a gene: 13. CDR3 sequence reads: CASSPRRLAGGLANTGELFF. For the CDR3, the DNA is TGCGCCAGCAGTCCCCGGCGGCTAGCGGGGGGCTTGGCGAACACCGGGGAGCTGTTTTTT.

The rearrangement joins TRBV9 to TRBJ2-5, with D perhaps TRBD1 (5 bases). The J call is doubtful: the DNA matches TRBJ2-7 better. CDR3 length: 14 amino acids. Germline V gene lookup returns CDR1 SGDLS and CDR2 YYNGEE. CDR3 in amino acids: CASSVTQGTYEQYF. CDR3 DNA sequence: TGTGCCAGCAGCGTAACCCAGGGAACCTACGAGCAGTACTTC.

The V call is TRBV7-2, the J call TRBJ2-3; D is possibly TRBD2 (5 bases). The CDR3 has 14 residues. From germline, CDR1 is SGHTA and CDR2 FQGNSA. Trimming took off 5 bases at V and 5 bases at J, with 14 bases between the two ends. The DNA of the CDR3 is TGTGCCAGCAGCCCGGGATCCCCGGGAGATACGCAGTATTTT. Encoded protein: CASSPGSPGDTQYF.

The V call is TRBV19, the J call TRBJ2-5, with D perhaps TRBD2 (6 bases). Germline CDR1 reads LNHDA; CDR2 reads SQIVND (reference sequence). Trimming took 6 bases from V and 2 from J, leaving 19 bases between them. The CDR3 runs to 16 residues. CDR3 loop: CASSQHPGSQQETQYF. CDR3 bases: TGTGCCAGTAGCCAACACCCCGGGAGCCAGCAAGAGACCCAGTACTTC.

This clone was picked up a small number of times. V usage is TRBV7-2 and J usage is TRBJ1-4; D might be TRBD1 (5 bases). CDR3 size: 14 residues. The V end was cut by 3 bases, the J end by 0 bases, with 5 bases between. Looked up from germline, CDR1 is SGHTA and CDR2 is FQGNSA. CDR3 nucleotide sequence: TGTGCCAGCAGCTTCAGGGCAACTAATGAAAAACTGTTTTTT. The encoded protein is CASSFRATNEKLFF.

The chain combines TRBV11-2 with TRBJ1-1, with 8 nucleotides matching TRBD1. The CDR3 is 14 amino acids. Looked up from germline, CDR1 is SGHAT and CDR2 is FQNNGV. V was clipped by 0 bases and J by 10 bases; unmatched bases: 7. The CDR3 protein is CASSLEAGGPTAFF. The CDR3, as DNA: TGTGCCAGCAGCTTAGAGGCAGGGGGCCCGACAGCTTTCTTT.

V usage is TRBV15 and J usage is TRBJ2-7; the match to TRBD2 covers 7 bases. Per germline, CDR1 LNHNV and CDR2 YYDKDF (reference sequence). With 0 bases clipped from V and 2 bases from J, the junction kept 1 base outside the gene matches. This CDR3 has 14 amino acids. The CDR3 is CATSRDRGAYEQYF. Here the CDR3 DNA reads TGTGCCACCAGCAGAGATCGGGGGGCCTACGAGCAGTACTTC.

V gene TRBV6-6 combines with J gene TRBJ1-3; D possibly corresponds to TRBD1 (6 bases). This CDR3 has 15 residues. CDR1 is MNHNY, CDR2 SVGAGI, per germline (reference sequence). With 1 base removed from V and 1 base from J, the gap between germline ends came to 8 bases. The CDR3 DNA sequence: TGTGCCAGCAGTTACTTCGGACAGTCTGGAAACACCATATATTTT. Translated: CASSYFGQSGNTIYF.

This clone was counted a few times. The V and J genes are TRBV9 and TRBJ2-3; TRBD2 aligns across 8 bases. From germline, CDR1 is SGDLS and CDR2 YYNGEE. The CDR3 runs 17 residues. Germline trimming cut 0 bases from V and 0 bases from J; bases unmatched to any gene: 6. CDR3 nucleotide sequence: TGTGCCAGCAGCGTAGCTCCCGGGGGGGGTAGCACAGATACGCAGTATTTT. Its protein is CASSVAPGGGSTDTQYF. Drawing the rest from reference TRBV9 and TRBJ2-3, the complete variable domain is DSGVTQTPKHLITATGQRVTLRCSPRSGDLSVYWYQQSLDQGLQFLIQYYNGEERAKGNILERFSAQQFPDLHSELNLSSLELGDSALYFCASSVAPGGGSTDTQYFGPGTRLTVL.

V gene TRBV7-2 combines with J gene TRBJ1-5; D perhaps matches TRBD1 (5 bases). The V gene's germline CDR1 is SGHTA and CDR2 FQGNSA. The CDR3 length is 13 residues. V was shortened by 5 bases and J by 4 bases, with 9 bases between the two germline ends. The CDR3 sequence is CASSLDSNQPQHF. The CDR3 bases are TGTGCCAGCAGCCTTGACAGTAATCAGCCCCAGCATTTT.

J is TRBJ1-2 and V is TRBV5-6; no firm D call. The length of the CDR3 is 13 residues. V shed 0 bases and J shed 6 bases, with 9 bases lying between them. The germline gives CDR1 SGHDT, CDR2 YYEEEE. CDR3 protein: CASSLAGVDGYTF. CDR3 in DNA: TGTGCCAGCAGCTTGGCCGGTGTGGATGGCTACACCTTC.

In its sample, this clone was seen a few times. The rearrangement links TRBV11-2 to TRBJ2-2, with D perhaps matching TRBD1 (5 bases). The CDR3 runs 13 residues. Deletions cut 3 bases from V and 6 bases from J, with 8 bases between. Germline values: CDR1 SGHAT, CDR2 FQNNGV. The CDR3 here is CASSFQGSGELFF. CDR3 nucleotides: TGTGCCAGCAGCTTTCAGGGCTCCGGGGAGCTGTTTTTT. The full variable domain, completed using reference TRBV11-2 and TRBJ2-2, is EAGVAQSPRYKIIEKRQSVAFWCNPISGHATLYWYQQILGQGPKLLIQFQNNGVVDDSQLPKDRFSAERLKGVDSTLKIQPAKLEDSAVYLCASSFQGSGELFFGEGSRLTVL.

This chain uses TRBV18 with TRBJ1-2; unclear D gene. Germline V gene sequence: CDR1 KGHSH, CDR2 LQKENI. Trimming pared 2 bases from V and 3 bases from J, leaving 13 bases between. CDR3 length: 15 amino acids. The CDR3 DNA reads as TGTGCCAGCTCACCAACCTTCGGCGGTGACTATGGCTACACCTTC. Its translation is CASSPTFGGDYGYTF.

In this sample, this clone turned up a few times. V is TRBV11-2 and J is TRBJ2-5; 7 nucleotides line up with TRBD2. Germline loops: CDR1 SGHAT, CDR2 FQNNGV. Unmatched junction bases numbered 7, after V lost 1 base and J lost 2 bases. This CDR3 has 16 residues. CDR3: CASSLGGGARQETQYF. The DNA for the CDR3 is TGTGCCAGCAGCTTAGGGGGAGGGGCGAGACAAGAGACCCAGTACTTC.

This clone was seen a few times. V usage is TRBV19 and J usage is TRBJ2-5; 7 bases agree with TRBD2. The CDR3 has 13 amino acids. The trim removed 4 bases at V and 4 bases at J, leaving 3 bases unmatched. Germline V gene data show CDR1 as LNHDA and CDR2 as SQIVND (reference sequence). CDR3 residues: CASSTGGGETQYF. The CDR3 region has the DNA TGTGCCAGTAGTACGGGGGGAGGAGAGACCCAGTACTTC.

V and J are TRBV5-1 and TRBJ1-4; 9 bases are shared with TRBD1. The V gene's germline CDR1 is SGHRS and CDR2 YFSETQ. V dropped 5 bases and J dropped 7; count of bases not matched to a gene: 6. The CDR3 is 14 residues long. This chain's CDR3 is CASRLDRGGEKLFF. In nucleotides, the CDR3 is TGCGCCAGCAGACTGGACAGGGGAGGTGAAAAACTGTTTTTT.